This T cell receptor (beta chain) was sequenced during a study of cytomegalovirus exposure and HLA in healthy donors. Study as a whole: The approximately 130 validation repertoires and the roughly 690 first-cohort repertoires shared a platform, a later analysis reported. General study points: High specificity and sensitivity for cytomegalovirus status were reported for the classifier. A few CMV-associated chains were confirmed in vitro to be specific for CMV antigens.

Concerning this clone: Its antigen is undetermined.

This table comes from immunoSEQ multiplex PCR, and its TCRdb copy is limited to in-frame clones, with some not included. The sample yields under 400,000 clones, approximately 86% seen once. Germline CDR1 and CDR2: SGHVS and FQNEAQ. This CDR3 has 13 amino acids. V gave up 3 bases and J gave up 6 bases, with 11 bases separating them. The sequenced sample consisted of PBMCs. This chain links TRBV7-8 with TRBJ1-2; unclear D gene. This clonotype originated in a man younger than 45 in good health and CMV-seronegative. In nucleotides, the CDR3 is TGTGCCAGCAGCTTTCGTTCGAGGGATGGCTACACCTTC. This encodes CASSFRSRDGYTF.